A selection of T cell receptor beta chains follows, all from one sample in a study of blood T cell repertoires in COVID-19. Only in-frame clones appear in the TCRdb table, and some are missing; sequencing was by immunoSEQ multiplex PCR. The repertoire holds some 240,000 clones, with roughly 80% as singletons. Sequenced material: peripheral blood. These receptors all stem from a woman in her 70s with acute or convalescent COVID-19. The CDR3 runs from the conserved cysteine through the conserved F or W. The D gene is left open where the match is weak. Size is stated for part of the rows, as once, few or many counts, or as a class when the clone is expanded.

-,14,TRBJ2-3,TRBD2,TRBV5-6,CASSLSGGLHTQYF,TGTGCCAGCAGCTTATCGGGGGGGCTTCATACGCAGTATTTT
-,13,TRBJ2-3,-,TRBV29-1,CSAGRGITDTQYF,TGCAGCGCCGGTCGGGGGATCACAGATACGCAGTATTTT
-,14,TRBJ2-7,TRBD1,TRBV7-9,CASSSRTGEYEQYF,TGTGCCAGCAGCTCCCGGACAGGGGAGTACGAGCAGTACTTC
-,15,TRBJ2-3,TRBD2,TRBV7-9,CASSFQSGGADTQYF,TGTGCCAGCAGCTTTCAAAGCGGGGGGGCCGATACGCAGTATTTT
-,15,TRBJ2-7,-,TRBV5-1,CASSLGGSVPDEQYF,TGCGCCAGCAGCTTGGGAGGGTCCGTGCCGGACGAGCAGTACTTC
-,20,TRBJ2-1,TRBD2,TRBV5-1,CASSSGLAGGSLSSYNEQFF,TGCGCCAGCAGCTCGGGACTAGCGGGGGGATCCCTGAGCTCCTACAATGAGCAGTTCTTC
-,15,TRBJ2-1,TRBD1,TRBV5-6,CASSLDGTGYNEQFF,TGTGCCAGCAGCTTGGACGGGACAGGTTACAATGAGCAGTTCTTC
-,15,TRBJ1-3,TRBD1,TRBV30,CAWFYRGLIGNTIYF,TGTGCCTGGTTCTACAGGGGATTGATTGGAAACACCATATATTTT
few,15,TRBJ1-2,-,TRBV5-6,CASSLVGAGNYGYTF,TGTGCCAGCAGCTTAGTGGGCGCAGGGAACTATGGCTACACCTTC
-,13,TRBJ1-2,-,TRBV6-5,CASSLTANYGYTF,TGTGCCAGCTCGCTGACAGCTAACTATGGCTACACCTTC
-,14,TRBJ1-1,TRBD1,TRBV30,CAWSWGQGRGEAFF,TGTGCCTGGAGTTGGGGACAGGGAAGGGGAGAAGCTTTCTTT
-,15,TRBJ1-2,TRBD1,TRBV5-6,CASSYQGDAVYGYTF,TGTGCCAGCAGCTATCAGGGGGACGCTGTCTATGGCTACACCTTC
-,14,TRBJ2-5,-,TRBV5-1,CASSLVQIQETQYF,TGCGCCAGCAGCTTGGTACAGATCCAAGAGACCCAGTACTTC
-,18,TRBJ2-3,TRBD2,TRBV18,CASSPNVGTSGGTDTQYF,TGTGCCAGCTCACCTAACGTTGGGACTAGCGGGGGAACAGATACGCAGTATTTT
few,16,TRBJ2-3,-,TRBV2,CASRAGWLRDTDTQYF,TGTGCCAGCAGGGCGGGATGGCTGCGAGACACAGATACGCAGTATTTT
-,13,TRBJ1-1,-,TRBV2,CASSIQGNTEAFF,TGTGCCAGCAGTATCCAGGGGAACACTGAAGCTTTCTTT
-,13,TRBJ2-3,-,TRBV7-2,CASSLPSTDTQYF,TGTGCCAGCAGCTTACCGAGCACAGATACGCAGTATTTT
-,17,TRBJ2-1,TRBD2,TRBV7-9,CASSLNLRRGDFNEQFF,TGTGCCAGCAGCTTAAACTTAAGGCGGGGGGACTTCAATGAGCAGTTCTTC
once,21,TRBJ2-3,TRBD2,TRBV27,CASSSIAPALRLAGRTDTQYF,TGTGCCAGCAGCTCGATCGCCCCGGCCCTCCGACTAGCGGGGAGGACAGATACGCAGTATTTT
few,15,TRBJ2-1,TRBD1,TRBV5-1,CASSSGTGGLNEQFF,TGCGCCAGCAGCTCCGGGACAGGGGGCTTAAATGAGCAGTTCTTC
-,16,TRBJ2-6,-,TRBV13,CASSLGRGSGANVLTF,TGTGCCAGCAGCTTAGGACGGGGATCTGGGGCCAACGTCCTGACTTTC
-,13,TRBJ2-7,TRBD1,TRBV10-1,CASSPGTAYEQYF,TGCGCCAGCAGCCCCGGGACAGCCTACGAGCAGTACTTC
-,13,TRBJ1-2,TRBD1,TRBV18,CASSPTGDYGYTF,TGTGCCAGCTCACCAACAGGGGACTATGGCTACACCTTC
once,12,TRBJ2-5,-,TRBV29-1,CSVRNSGETQYF,TGCAGCGTCCGCAACTCGGGAGAGACCCAGTACTTC
-,17,TRBJ2-5,-,TRBV18,CASSPARMGGAEETQYF,TGTGCCAGCTCACCGGCAAGAATGGGCGGGGCGGAGGAGACCCAGTACTTC
-,11,TRBJ1-1,-,TRBV28,CASSFPQGAFF,TGTGCCAGCAGTTTCCCACAGGGAGCTTTCTTT
-,15,TRBJ2-5,TRBD2,TRBV30,CAWKASGIPRETQYF,TGTGCCTGGAAAGCTAGCGGAATCCCTCGAGAGACCCAGTACTTC
once,14,TRBJ2-1,TRBD2,TRBV7-9,CASSPTRGINEQFF,TGTGCCAGCAGCCCCACGCGGGGGATCAATGAGCAGTTCTTC
once,18,TRBJ2-5,TRBD2,TRBV24-1,CATSDSLQTSRYQETQYF,TGTGCCACCAGTGATTCCCTACAGACTAGCAGATACCAAGAGACCCAGTACTTC
once,16,TRBJ2-3,-,TRBV6-5,CASSYVGIKNTDTQYF,TGTGCCAGCAGTTACGTTGGCATCAAAAACACAGATACGCAGTATTTT
-,14,TRBJ2-3,-,TRBV9,CASSVSGDTDTQYF,TGTGCCAGCAGCGTTTCGGGAGACACAGATACGCAGTATTTT
-,17,TRBJ2-7,TRBD1,TRBV19,CASTSLAPGTGVGEQYF,TGTGCCAGTACCTCGCTCGCTCCCGGGACAGGGGTTGGCGAGCAGTACTTC
-,15,TRBJ2-2,TRBD1,TRBV10-2,CASSEQGAGTGELFF,TGCGCCAGCAGTGAGCAGGGGGCGGGCACCGGGGAGCTGTTTTTT
-,16,TRBJ2-7,-,TRBV4-3,CASSQEVASGAYEQYF,TGCGCCAGCAGCCAAGAAGTTGCATCAGGCGCCTACGAGCAGTACTTC
-,14,TRBJ2-5,-,TRBV11-2,CASSFGQGLETQYF,TGTGCCAGCAGCTTCGGCCAGGGGCTGGAGACCCAGTACTTC
-,10,TRBJ1-2,-,TRBV29-1,CSVYRDGYTF,TGCAGCGTATACAGGGATGGCTACACCTTC
once,15,TRBJ1-3,-,TRBV19,CASSMTGTPIPTIYF,TGTGCCAGTAGTATGACCGGGACTCCGATACCCACCATATATTTT
-,17,TRBJ2-3,TRBD2,TRBV28,CASSLSGTGTRTDTQYF,TGTGCCAGCAGTTTATCAGGGACCGGGACTAGGACAGATACGCAGTATTTT
once,12,TRBJ2-5,-,TRBV28,CASSLTEETQYF,TGTGCCAGCAGTTTAACGGAAGAGACCCAGTACTTC
-,13,TRBJ2-5,TRBD2,TRBV10-1,CVPERGNQETQYF,TGCGTACCTGAGCGGGGCAATCAAGAGACCCAGTACTTC
-,22,TRBJ2-6,-,TRBV3-1/TRBV3-2,CASSQDRGVRGRPGAGANVLTF,TGTGCCAGCAGCCAAGATCGAGGCGTCAGGGGCCGTCCAGGAGCCGGGGCCAACGTCCTGACTTTC